Below are 32 T cell receptor beta chains sequenced from a single sample in a study of blood T cell repertoires in COVID-19. The protocol was immunoSEQ multiplex PCR, while the TCRdb copy is restricted to in-frame clones and leaves out a portion. The sample lists roughly 320,000 clones; approximately 90% were seen once. Sequencing was done on a sample of peripheral blood. These receptors all stem from a woman aged 45-59 years with COVID-19, enrolled during active disease.

Turning to this clone: Additional DNA sequences in this sample encode the identical CDR3. The rearrangement links TRBV11-3 to TRBJ2-1; 13 positions agree with TRBD2. V shed 3 bases, J shed 4 bases, and the junction held 0 bases outside the gene matches. Germline CDR1 is SGHNT and CDR2 is YENEEA. CDR3 length: 15 residues. This CDR3 reads CASSLGLAGYNEQFF. The CDR3 DNA reads TGTGCCAGCAGCTTGGGACTAGCGGGATACAATGAGCAGTTCTTC. Complete variable domain (other parts from reference TRBV11-3 and TRBJ2-1): EAGVVQSPRYKIIEKKQPVAFWCNPISGHNTLYWYLQNLGQGPELLIRYENEEAVDDSQLPKDRFSAERLKGVDSTLKIQPAELGDSAVYLCASSLGLAGYNEQFFGPGTRLTVL.

The gene calls are TRBV12-3 or TRBV12-4 and TRBJ2-5; D not certain. CDR3 length: 12 residues. Trimming shortened V by 6 bases and J by 5 bases, and 10 bases separated the two germline ends. CDR3 in amino acids: CASSPSKETQYF. In nucleotides, the CDR3 is TGTGCCAGCAGCCCCAGTAAGGAGACCCAGTACTTC.

This clone was seen just once. The CDR3 DNA is TGCGCCAGCACCCGGTCACTGAGCTCCTACGAGCAGTACTTC. Translating it yields CASTRSLSSYEQYF. The V gene is TRBV4-1, the J gene TRBJ2-7; no clear D. Trimming took 7 bases from V and 0 from J, leaving 13 bases between them. This CDR3 is built from 14 residues. The V gene's germline CDR1 is MGHRA and CDR2 YSYEKL.

Comment on this clone: Other nucleotide sequences in the sample specify the same CDR3. The chain uses TRBV5-1 and TRBJ1-1; D is unresolved. Per the germline V gene, CDR1 is SGHRS and CDR2 is YFSETQ. This CDR3 spans 13 amino acids. V lost 2 bases and J lost 1, with 6 bases in between. The CDR3 loop reads CASSFSQNTEAFF. The CDR3 DNA is TGCGCCAGCAGCTTTTCACAGAACACTGAAGCTTTCTTT.

This clone appeared a few times. The V and J genes are TRBV6-1 and TRBJ2-5; 7 bases map to TRBD1. V was clipped by 2 bases and J by 2 bases; unmatched bases: 11. The CDR3 totals 17 residues. CDR1 MNHNS and CDR2 SASEGT come from the germline V gene. CDR3 coding DNA: TGTGCCAGCAGTGAATACCCTCCTCGGACAGGACAAGAGACCCAGTACTTC. It encodes CASSEYPPRTGQETQYF.

The chain combines TRBV4-3 with TRBJ2-1; 8 bases map to TRBD2. Germline assignment: CDR1 LGHNA and CDR2 YSLEER. The CDR3 contains 14 residues. V was pared by 3 bases and J by 8 bases, with 6 bases of the junction left unmatched. The CDR3 protein is CASSQGTSLDEQFF. In DNA form, the CDR3 reads TGCGCCAGCAGCCAGGGGACTAGTCTTGATGAGCAGTTCTTC.

The CDR3, as DNA: TGTGCCATCAGTGAGCACATTCCGGGGACAGGGGGCTTCAATCAGCCCCAGCATTTT. Amino acids: CAISEHIPGTGGFNQPQHF. J is TRBJ1-5 and V is TRBV10-3; 12 positions agree with TRBD1. Germline V gene sequence: CDR1 ENHRY, CDR2 SYGVKD. The V gene end was trimmed by 2 bases and the J gene end by 3 bases; junction bases not matched to a gene: 11. The CDR3 extends over 19 amino acids.

The chain links TRBV10-3 to TRBJ2-1; 9 bases fit TRBD2. The junction had 5 bases not matched to a gene; V was cut back by 10 bases and J by 4 bases. The CDR3 spans 13 residues. CDR1 ENHRY and CDR2 SYGVKD come from the germline V gene. DNA of the CDR3: TGTGCCACCGGACTAGCGAGTTACAATGAGCAGTTCTTC. Encoded protein: CATGLASYNEQFF.

The chain recombines TRBV27 with TRBJ2-1, with 7 bases identical to TRBD1. CDR1 and CDR2 (germline): MNHEY, SMNVEV (reference sequence). Germline trimming cut 6 bases from V and 4 bases from J; bases unmatched to any gene: 3. The CDR3 length is 13 residues. CDR3 in amino acids: CASRRDRYNEQFF. The CDR3, as DNA: TGTGCCAGCAGGAGGGACAGATACAATGAGCAGTTCTTC.

This sequence joins TRBV6-5 and TRBJ1-5; unclear D gene. Trimming pared 5 bases from V and 3 bases from J, leaving 11 bases between. Germline values: CDR1 MNHEY, CDR2 SVGAGI. The CDR3 is 14 residues long. The CDR3 reads CASSPYQFNQPQHF. For the CDR3, the DNA is TGTGCCAGCAGTCCGTACCAGTTCAATCAGCCCCAGCATTTT.

The chain recombines TRBV10-2 with TRBJ1-5; 7 nucleotides align to TRBD1. The CDR3 length is 13 residues. CDR1 and CDR2 from the germline V gene are WSHSY and SAAADI. The V and J ends lost 6 bases and 7 bases, in that order; junction bases with no gene match: 6. The CDR3 region is CASRGQDMQPQHF. CDR3 nucleotides: TGCGCCAGCAGAGGACAGGATATGCAGCCCCAGCATTTT.

This clone occurred a few times. The V gene is TRBV11-3, the J gene TRBJ2-3; 10 bases line up with TRBD1. The CDR3 has 16 amino acids. Trimming took 5 bases from V and 4 from J; bases not matched to a gene: 9. The germline V gene encodes CDR1 SGHNT and CDR2 YENEEA. The chain's CDR3 is CASSQRTGGGSDTQYF. In DNA form, the CDR3 reads TGTGCCAGCAGCCAACGGACAGGGGGTGGGTCAGATACGCAGTATTTT.

The genes are TRBV6-6 and TRBJ1-1; 7 bases match TRBD1. The V segment lost 5 bases and the J segment 1 base; nucleotides outside the gene matches: 7. CDR3 size: 15 residues. The V gene's germline CDR1 is MNHNY and CDR2 SVGAGI (reference sequence). CDR3 loop: CASSLPGQKNTEAFF. CDR3 in DNA: TGTGCCAGCAGTCTTCCGGGACAGAAGAACACTGAAGCTTTCTTT.

The rearrangement joins TRBV19 to TRBJ2-3; 14 nucleotides match TRBD2. The CDR3 contains 18 residues. V shed 7 bases, J shed 5 bases, and the junction held 14 bases outside the gene matches. The germline CDR1 and CDR2 sequences are LNHDA and SQIVND (reference sequence). CDR3 nucleotides: TGTGCCAGTACCAGACTAGCGGGAGGGCGGCCTGGGGAAGATACGCAGTATTTT. Translated, it gives CASTRLAGGRPGEDTQYF.

This sequence joins TRBV27 and TRBJ2-4, with D possibly TRBD2 on 5 matching bases. The CDR3 has 16 residues. The V end was cut by 1 base, the J end by 0 bases, with 10 bases between. Per germline, CDR1 MNHEY and CDR2 SMNVEV (reference sequence). Here the CDR3 reads CASSLWAGIAKNIQYF. CDR3 DNA sequence: TGTGCCAGCAGTTTATGGGCGGGTATAGCCAAAAACATTCAGTACTTC.

This rearrangement joins TRBV7-9 to TRBJ2-3; D perhaps matches TRBD2 (6 bases). Between the trimmed V and J ends, which lost 2 bases and 2 bases, there was a span of 11 bases. This CDR3 is built from 15 residues. Germline lookup yields CDR1 SEHNR and CDR2 FQNEAQ (reference sequence). The DNA for the CDR3 is TGTGCCAGCAGCTTAATCGGGGGATTCACAGATACGCAGTATTTT. Amino acid sequence: CASSLIGGFTDTQYF.

The V and J genes are TRBV19 and TRBJ2-3; D perhaps matches TRBD1 (5 bases). This CDR3 comprises 17 residues. Germline lookup yields CDR1 LNHDA and CDR2 SQIVND (reference sequence). The V and J ends lost 4 bases and 3 bases respectively, with 20 bases between them. CDR3 in amino acids: CASSRGWGREGTDTQYF. CDR3 DNA: TGTGCCAGTAGTAGGGGCTGGGGCAGGGAAGGAACAGATACGCAGTATTTT.

The chain joins TRBV3-1 (or the pseudogene TRBV3-2) to TRBJ1-1, with unresolved D. Germline assignment: CDR1 LGHDT and CDR2 YNNKEL (reference sequence). The CDR3 length is 11 residues. V was shortened by 6 bases and J by 11 bases, with 13 bases between the two germline ends. The CDR3 spells CASSESRTAFF. In nucleotides, the CDR3 is TGTGCCAGCAGTGAAAGTAGAACGGCTTTCTTT.

This chain links TRBV18 with TRBJ1-6, with D unresolved. Germline V gene lookup returns CDR1 KGHSH and CDR2 LQKENI. The CDR3 is made up of 14 amino acids. V dropped 6 bases and J dropped 4 bases, with 10 bases sitting between them. CDR3 nucleotides: TGTGCCAGCTCCCCCCAGAGGTATAATTCACCCCTCCACTTT. Protein product: CASSPQRYNSPLHF.

The J gene is TRBJ1-5, the V gene TRBV30; perhaps TRBD1 as D (5 bases). Looked up from germline, CDR1 is GTSNPN and CDR2 is SVGIG (reference sequence). There are 14 residues in the CDR3. Trimming removed 5 bases at V and 0 bases at J, with 11 bases between. The CDR3 nucleotides read TGTGCCTGGGCCTCAGGGCGTAGCAATCAGCCCCAGCATTTT. This gives the protein CAWASGRSNQPQHF. Drawing the rest from reference TRBV30 and TRBJ1-5, the complete variable domain is SQTIHQWPATLVQPVGSPLSLECTVEGTSNPNLYWYRQAAGRGLQLLFYSVGIGQISSEVPQNLSASRPQDRQFILSSKKLLLSDSGFYLCAWASGRSNQPQHFGDGTRLSIL.

The chain is built from TRBV4-3 and TRBJ1-1; D may be TRBD1 (5 bases). There are 16 residues in the CDR3. CDR1 and CDR2 (germline): LGHNA, YSLEER. The V end lost 2 bases, the J end lost 6 bases, and 19 bases lay between the germline ends. The chain's CDR3 is CASSQSGVGSWAEAFF. The CDR3, as DNA: TGCGCCAGCAGCCAATCGGGGGTGGGGAGTTGGGCTGAAGCTTTCTTT.

The chain has TRBV2 and TRBJ1-1; no definite D call. V was shortened by 6 bases and J by 2 bases, with 13 bases between the two germline ends. CDR1 is SNHLY, CDR2 FYNNEI, per germline. The CDR3 length is 14 residues. The CDR3 protein is CASSQEVPNTEAFF. The CDR3 region has the DNA TGTGCCAGCAGCCAAGAGGTACCCAACACTGAAGCTTTCTTT.

The gene calls are TRBV4-1 and TRBJ2-7; 14 bases match TRBD2. The CDR3 covers 15 residues. From germline, CDR1 is MGHRA and CDR2 YSYEKL. V shed 4 bases, J shed 3 bases, and the junction held 2 bases outside the gene matches. The CDR3 reads CASSPTSGRVYEQYF. As DNA, the CDR3 is TGCGCCAGCAGCCCGACTAGCGGGAGGGTCTACGAGCAGTACTTC.

V is TRBV5-6 and J is TRBJ2-2; 13 bases are shared with TRBD2. V lost 4 bases and J lost 1; bases outside the gene matches: 4. The CDR3 is 17 amino acids. Germline V gene data show CDR1 as SGHDT and CDR2 as YYEEEE. The CDR3 DNA follows: TGTGCCAGCAGCAGGGGACTAGCGGGAAAGAACACCGGGGAGCTGTTTTTT. Its translation is CASSRGLAGKNTGELFF.

J is TRBJ1-6 and V is TRBV27; D is uncertain. Per the germline V gene, CDR1 is MNHEY and CDR2 is SMNVEV (reference sequence). The CDR3 is made up of 13 amino acids. V was shortened by 5 bases and J by 8 bases, with 10 bases between the two germline ends. DNA of the CDR3: TGTGCCAGCAGTCCCCGGCAGGATTCACCCCTCCACTTT. Residues: CASSPRQDSPLHF.

The gene calls are TRBV28 and TRBJ1-2; D is perhaps TRBD1 (5 bases). Per the germline V gene, CDR1 is MDHEN and CDR2 is SYDVKM. V lost 4 bases to trimming and J lost 7 bases, with 13 bases between them. The CDR3 covers 13 residues. CDR3 in DNA: TGTGCCAGCAGTTCCAGGGTGGCCGGTGGCTACACCTTC. Its translation: CASSSRVAGGYTF.

The V call is TRBV6-5, the J call TRBJ1-5, with TRBD1 matching over 7 bases. The CDR3 spans 15 residues. The junction had 6 bases not matched to a gene; V was cut back by 5 bases and J by 2 bases. The germline CDR1 and CDR2 sequences are MNHEY and SVGAGI. CDR3 region: CASSRDRAGNQPQHF. DNA for the CDR3: TGTGCCAGCAGTCGAGACAGGGCTGGCAATCAGCCCCAGCATTTT.

The chain recombines TRBV24-1 with TRBJ2-5; 13 bases line up with TRBD2. CDR1 is KGHDR, CDR2 SFDVKD, per germline. The trim removed 4 bases at V and 4 bases at J, leaving 14 bases unmatched. The CDR3 sequence is 19 residues long. This chain's CDR3 is CATSEIPRLAGGGGETQYF. In DNA, the CDR3 is TGTGCCACCAGTGAAATTCCCAGACTAGCGGGAGGAGGAGGAGAGACCCAGTACTTC.

The gene calls are TRBV2 and TRBJ1-6, with TRBD1 matching 8 bases. Germline CDR1 and CDR2: SNHLY and FYNNEI. This CDR3 has 13 amino acids. The V segment lost 6 bases and the J segment 10 bases; nucleotides outside the gene matches: 5. The CDR3 reads CASSLDRASPLHF. The CDR3, as DNA: TGTGCCAGCAGCCTGGACAGGGCGTCACCCCTCCACTTT.

The V and J genes are TRBV7-2 and TRBJ2-1, with a weak D call TRBD2 (6 bases). With 3 bases removed from V and 3 bases from J, the gap between germline ends came to 9 bases. This CDR3 comprises 14 residues. Per the germline V gene, CDR1 is SGHTA and CDR2 is FQGNSA. The CDR3 sequence: CASSLGRSYNEQFF. The DNA for the CDR3 is TGTGCCAGCAGCTTGGGGAGGAGCTACAATGAGCAGTTCTTC. Full variable domain (missing parts from reference TRBV7-2 and TRBJ2-1): GAGVSQSPSNKVTEKGKDVELRCDPISGHTALYWYRQSLGQGLEFLIYFQGNSAPDKSGLPSDRFSAERTGGSVSTLTIQRTQQEDSAVYLCASSLGRSYNEQFFGPGTRLTVL.

This clone was recorded a few times. The rearrangement joins TRBV13 to TRBJ2-7; D not certain. Trimming removed 0 bases at V and 6 bases at J, with 9 bases between. The CDR3 has 13 amino acids. The germline V gene encodes CDR1 PRHDT and CDR2 FYEKMQ (reference sequence). The CDR3 reads CASSLGLGVEQYF. CDR3 nucleotides: TGTGCCAGCAGCTTAGGCCTGGGCGTCGAGCAGTACTTC.

The gene calls are TRBV5-6 and TRBJ1-4, with 9 positions matching TRBD1. Germline lookup yields CDR1 SGHDT and CDR2 YYEEEE. The CDR3 spans 15 residues. The trim removed 4 bases at V and 5 bases at J, leaving 6 bases unmatched. CDR3 residues: CASSVLGTGNEKLFF. The DNA of the CDR3 is TGTGCCAGCAGCGTGTTGGGGACAGGGAATGAAAAACTGTTTTTT.